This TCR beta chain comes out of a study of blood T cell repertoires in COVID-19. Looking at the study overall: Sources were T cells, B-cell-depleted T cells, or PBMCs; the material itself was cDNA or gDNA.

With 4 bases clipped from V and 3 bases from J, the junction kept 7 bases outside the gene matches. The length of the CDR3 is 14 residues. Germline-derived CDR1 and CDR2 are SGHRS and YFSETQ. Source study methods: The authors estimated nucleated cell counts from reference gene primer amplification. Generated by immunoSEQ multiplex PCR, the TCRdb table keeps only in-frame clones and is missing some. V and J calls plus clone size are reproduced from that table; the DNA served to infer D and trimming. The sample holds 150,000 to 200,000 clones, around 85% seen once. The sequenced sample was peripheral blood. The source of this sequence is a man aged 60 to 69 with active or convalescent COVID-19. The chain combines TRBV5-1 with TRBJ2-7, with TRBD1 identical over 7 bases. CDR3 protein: CASSPDRENYEQYF. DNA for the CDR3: TGCGCCAGCAGCCCTGACAGGGAAAACTACGAGCAGTACTTC.